Shown below are 30 T cell receptor beta chains from a single sample sequenced in a study of cytomegalovirus exposure and HLA in healthy donors. A multiplex PCR was run with 60 Vbeta primers and 13 Jbeta primers. Profiling relied on immunoSEQ multiplex PCR, and the TCRdb table lists in-frame clones only, not all of them. This table holds 120,000 or so clones, 60% to 85% found once. Sequencing was performed on PBMCs. All receptors come from a man aged 25-40 years in good health and CMV-seronegative.

The J gene is TRBJ1-1, the V gene TRBV15; no clear D gene. The germline gives CDR1 LNHNV, CDR2 YYDKDF (reference sequence). The V gene lost 1 base and the J gene lost 4 bases, with 7 bases spanning the gap. CDR3 size: 13 residues. The CDR3 sequence is CATSRGSGTEAFF. CDR3 DNA sequence: TGTGCCACCAGCAGAGGTTCAGGCACTGAAGCTTTCTTT.

Only one count was recorded for this clone. This chain connects TRBV6-6 to TRBJ2-3, with TRBD2 identical over 16 bases. J lost 3 bases, V lost 5 bases, and 2 bases had no gene match. The CDR3 has 16 residues. Germline V gives CDR1 MNHNY, CDR2 SVGAGI (reference sequence). The CDR3 bases are TGTGCCAGCAGTCGGGGACTAGCGGGAGGGACAGATACGCAGTATTTT. Translation gives CASSRGLAGGTDTQYF.

This clone was found once. J is TRBJ1-3 and V is TRBV19; 7 nucleotides agree with TRBD1. The CDR3 runs to 14 residues. With 7 bases clipped from V and 2 bases from J, the junction kept 5 bases outside the gene matches. Germline V lookup: CDR1 LNHDA, CDR2 SQIVND (reference sequence). This CDR3 is CASTPDRTGNTIYF. The CDR3 DNA follows: TGTGCCAGTACCCCGGACAGGACTGGAAACACCATATATTTT.

The chain combines TRBV29-1 with TRBJ1-4; 12 nucleotides align to TRBD1. Germline values: CDR1 SQVTM, CDR2 ANQGSEA. This CDR3 region has 17 residues. The V and J ends lost 6 bases and 1 base, in that order; junction bases with no gene match: 9. In nucleotides, the CDR3 is TGCAGCGTCCTTAGGGGACAGGGGGCGCGAACTAATGAAAAACTGTTTTTT. It yields the protein CSVLRGQGARTNEKLFF.

V and J are TRBV27 and TRBJ1-4; no reliable D call. The CDR3 has 14 amino acids. Germline V CDR1 and CDR2: MNHEY, SMNVEV (reference sequence). Trimming removed 4 bases from V and 8 bases from J, with 14 bases in between. This chain's CDR3 is CASSSGSPREKLFF. CDR3 coding DNA: TGTGCCAGCAGTTCCGGGTCCCCGCGGGAAAAACTGTTTTTT.

J is TRBJ2-1 and V is TRBV28, with TRBD2 matching 11 bases. Trimming took 4 bases from V and 4 from J; bases not matched to a gene: 6. Per the germline V gene, CDR1 is MDHEN and CDR2 is SYDVKM. CDR3 length equals 16 residues. CDR3 in DNA: TGTGCCAGCAGTTCCCAAATAGCGGGGGGGTACAATGAGCAGTTCTTC. This gives the protein CASSSQIAGGYNEQFF.

This clone came up a few times. J is TRBJ1-3 and V is TRBV10-3, with D possibly matching TRBD1 (6 bases). The ends were cut back, 0 bases at V and 4 bases at J, with 10 bases in the middle. CDR3 length: 15 amino acids. The germline gives CDR1 ENHRY, CDR2 SYGVKD. CDR3 in amino acids: CAISESSGAGNTIYF. CDR3 bases: TGTGCCATCAGTGAGTCATCAGGGGCCGGAAACACCATATATTTT.

DNA for the CDR3: TGCGCCAGCAGCTTGGCGTCAGAGACATGGAATTCACCCCTCCACTTT. It specifies CASSLASETWNSPLHF. The chain has TRBV5-1 and TRBJ1-6, with D hard to call. Germline CDR1 is SGHRS and CDR2 is YFSETQ. V dropped 0 bases and J dropped 7 bases, with 14 bases sitting between them. This CDR3 contains 16 residues.

The V and J genes are TRBV5-1 and TRBJ1-3, with TRBD1 matching 7 bases. This CDR3 region has 14 residues. Germline-derived CDR1 and CDR2 are SGHRS and YFSETQ. The J segment lost 0 bases and the V segment lost 4 bases, leaving 1 base of the junction unmatched. DNA for the CDR3: TGCGCCAGCAGCAACAGGGGCTCTGGAAACACCATATATTTT. This encodes CASSNRGSGNTIYF. The full variable domain, in which reference TRBV5-1 and TRBJ1-3 provide the parts outside the CDR3, is KAGVTQTPRYLIKTRGQQVTLSCSPISGHRSVSWYQQTPGQGLQFLFEYFSETQRNKGNFPGRFSGRQFSNSRSEMNVSTLELGDSALYLCASSNRGSGNTIYFGEGSWLTVV.

The chain couples TRBV11-2 to TRBJ2-1, with 10 bases aligning to TRBD1. Trimming at V came to 5 bases and at J to 1 base, leaving 5 bases not matched to a gene. The germline V gene encodes CDR1 SGHAT and CDR2 FQNNGV. The CDR3 sequence is 16 residues long. CDR3 region: CASSLRQGASYNEQFF. The CDR3 coding sequence is TGTGCCAGCAGCCTAAGACAGGGGGCATCCTACAATGAGCAGTTCTTC.

J is TRBJ2-1 and V is TRBV27; the D gene is possibly TRBD1 (6 bases). The CDR3 runs to 14 residues. The germline V and J ends were trimmed by 5 bases and 2 bases, with 10 bases remaining between them. Germline V gene data show CDR1 as MNHEY and CDR2 as SMNVEV (reference sequence). The CDR3 DNA reads TGTGCCAGCAGTCCTAGGACAGCCTACAATGAGCAGTTCTTC. Encoded protein: CASSPRTAYNEQFF.

The J gene is TRBJ2-3, the V gene TRBV9, with D perhaps matching TRBD1 (6 bases). Trimming removed 5 bases from V and 0 bases from J, with 13 bases in between. CDR1 and CDR2 from the germline V gene are SGDLS and YYNGEE. The CDR3 covers 15 residues. CDR3 DNA: TGTGCCAGCAGTGGGGGCTGGTCTAGCACAGATACGCAGTATTTT. Amino acid sequence: CASSGGWSSTDTQYF.

This clone came up a few times. The CDR3 nucleotides read TGTGCCAGCAGCCAACTTTACGAGCAGTACTTC. Its protein product is CASSQLYEQYF. The V gene is TRBV5-6, the J gene TRBJ2-7; D is undetermined. The CDR3 covers 11 residues. The V end lost 4 bases, the J end lost 4 bases, and 6 bases lay between the germline ends. Germline V gene data show CDR1 as SGHDT and CDR2 as YYEEEE. The variable domain in full, completed from reference TRBV5-6 and TRBJ2-7, reads DAGVTQSPTHLIKTRGQQVTLRCSPKSGHDTVSWYQQALGQGPQFIFQYYEEEERQRGNFPDRFSGHQFPNYSSELNVNALLLGDSALYLCASSQLYEQYFGPGTRLTVT.

The chain's CDR3 is CASSGAGVTKETQYF. CDR3 sequence (DNA): TGTGCCAGTAGTGGAGCAGGGGTTACAAAGGAGACCCAGTACTTC. The V call is TRBV19, the J call TRBJ2-5; D might be TRBD1 (6 bases). The CDR3 totals 15 residues. Germline V gene data show CDR1 as LNHDA and CDR2 as SQIVND (reference sequence). V was pared by 5 bases and J by 5 bases, with 18 bases between.

The chain is built from TRBV10-3 and TRBJ2-5; unclear D gene. Germline loops: CDR1 ENHRY, CDR2 SYGVKD. CDR3 size: 16 residues. V lost 3 bases and J 0 bases, leaving 14 bases between the germline ends. CDR3 residues: CAISDPRSPNQETQYF. The CDR3 DNA reads TGTGCCATCAGTGACCCGCGGTCTCCAAACCAAGAGACCCAGTACTTC.

The rearrangement joins TRBV28 to TRBJ1-5; 8 bases match TRBD1. Trimming removed 6 bases from V and 5 bases from J; junction bases left unmatched: 9. Germline CDR1 and CDR2: MDHEN and SYDVKM. This CDR3 is built from 15 residues. Written as DNA, the CDR3 is TGTGCCAGCAGGATCATGGACAGGGTGGATCAGCCCCAGCATTTT. This encodes CASRIMDRVDQPQHF.

V and J are TRBV18 and TRBJ2-3; D gene unclear. The germline V gene has CDR1 KGHSH and CDR2 LQKENI. V gave up 3 bases and J gave up 4 bases, with 8 bases separating them. The CDR3 is 13 amino acids. For the CDR3, the DNA is TGTGCCAGCTCACCTAACGCGGCAGATACGCAGTATTTT. It is translated as CASSPNAADTQYF.

The chain carries TRBV7-9 and TRBJ2-2, with 7 bases aligning to TRBD2. Per the germline V gene, CDR1 is SEHNR and CDR2 is FQNEAQ (reference sequence). Unmatched junction bases numbered 0, after V lost 0 bases and J lost 5 bases. This CDR3 comprises 14 residues. CDR3 loop: CASSLAGGTGELFF. The CDR3 DNA follows: TGTGCCAGCAGCTTAGCGGGAGGGACCGGGGAGCTGTTTTTT.

V is TRBV5-6 and J is TRBJ1-1; D is unclear. Trimming took 6 bases from V and 0 from J, leaving 12 bases between them. This CDR3 region has 14 residues. CDR1 is SGHDT, CDR2 YYEEEE, per germline. CDR3 DNA sequence: TGTGCCAGCATCCCGTGGAGGCTGAACACTGAAGCTTTCTTT. Its translation is CASIPWRLNTEAFF.

The gene calls are TRBV27 and TRBJ2-6, with TRBD1 identical over 9 bases. Trimming removed 7 bases from V and 4 bases from J; junction bases left unmatched: 11. CDR3 length equals 17 residues. Germline V lookup: CDR1 MNHEY, CDR2 SMNVEV (reference sequence). Here the CDR3 reads CASTYRDRVSGANVLTF. The DNA for the CDR3 is TGTGCCAGCACGTACCGGGACAGGGTATCGGGGGCCAACGTCCTGACTTTC.

The rearrangement uses TRBV28 and TRBJ1-2; D is unresolved. The V end was cut by 5 bases, the J end by 4 bases, with 11 bases between. The CDR3 extends over 13 amino acids. Germline values: CDR1 MDHEN, CDR2 SYDVKM. CDR3 sequence (DNA): TGTGCCAGCAGTCCCACCAGTATCTATGGCTACACCTTC. It is translated as CASSPTSIYGYTF.

The J gene is TRBJ2-2, the V gene TRBV6-6, with TRBD2 identical over 7 bases. The trim removed 0 bases at V and 4 bases at J, leaving 5 bases unmatched. CDR1 MNHNY and CDR2 SVGAGI come from the germline V gene (reference sequence). CDR3 length: 16 amino acids. The CDR3 bases are TGTGCCAGCAGTTACTCGAGCGGGGCGAGCACCGGGGAGCTGTTTTTT. It encodes CASSYSSGASTGELFF.

The chain links TRBV21-1 to TRBJ2-2; TRBD2, the table's D call, was not compared with the DNA. TRBV21-1 is noted as a pseudogene. This CDR3 has 19 amino acids. The CDR3 is CASSPMFLAGGSNTGELFF. Here the CDR3 DNA reads TGTGCCAGCAGCCCCATGTTTCTAGCGGGAGGGAGTAACACCGGGGAGCTGTTTTTT.

V usage is TRBV4-3 and J usage is TRBJ2-6; maybe TRBD1 (5 bases). The CDR3 is 17 amino acids. V lost 1 base to trimming and J lost 2 bases, with 12 bases between them. Germline CDR1 reads LGHNA; CDR2 reads YSLEER. The CDR3 reads CASSQGLGEAGANVLTF. The CDR3, as DNA: TGCGCCAGCAGCCAAGGTTTAGGGGAAGCTGGGGCCAACGTCCTGACTTTC.

The rearrangement joins TRBV6-5 to TRBJ1-2, with a tentative D call TRBD1 (5 bases). The CDR3 has 13 amino acids. V dropped 2 bases and J dropped 4 bases, with 8 bases sitting between them. CDR1 is MNHEY, CDR2 SVGAGI, per germline. The CDR3 bases are TGTGCCAGCAGTTACCTTGGGGCCTATGGCTACACCTTC. The encoded protein is CASSYLGAYGYTF.

Only one count was recorded for this clone. This sequence joins TRBV18 and TRBJ2-7, with a possible D match to TRBD1 (6 bases). Trimming shortened V by 4 bases and J by 2 bases, and 9 bases separated the two germline ends. Germline values: CDR1 KGHSH, CDR2 LQKENI. The CDR3 runs to 13 residues. The CDR3 loop is CASSRDTAYEQYF. The CDR3 bases are TGTGCCAGCTCACGGGACACGGCCTACGAGCAGTACTTC. Full variable domain (outside the CDR3, taken from reference TRBV18 and TRBJ2-7): NAGVMQNPRHLVRRRGQEARLRCSPMKGHSHVYWYRQLPEEGLKFMVYLQKENIIDESGMPKERFSAEFPKEGPSILRIQQVVRGDSAAYFCASSRDTAYEQYFGPGTRLTVT.

The chain couples TRBV6-5 to TRBJ1-6, with a possible D match to TRBD1 (5 bases). V lost 6 bases and J 7 bases, leaving 13 bases between the germline ends. CDR1 is MNHEY, CDR2 SVGAGI, per germline. The CDR3 runs 14 residues. Here the CDR3 reads CASSYGAGNSPLHF. The CDR3 nucleotides are TGTGCCAGCAGCTATGGGGCAGGGAATTCACCCCTCCACTTT.

The V gene is TRBV7-8, the J gene TRBJ2-7; D is unresolved. Trimming removed 2 bases at V and 1 base at J, with 12 bases between. Germline CDR1 reads SGHVS; CDR2 reads FQNEAQ. CDR3 length: 15 amino acids. The CDR3 nucleotides are TGTGCCAGCAGCTTAATGATTACACCTTCCTACGAGCAGTACTTC. Amino acid sequence: CASSLMITPSYEQYF.

The chain recombines TRBV4-2 with TRBJ2-3; 13 bases are shared with TRBD2. This CDR3 has 17 residues. Germline lookup yields CDR1 LGHNA and CDR2 YNFKEQ. V gave up 0 bases and J gave up 3 bases; unmatched junction bases: 3. The DNA of the CDR3 is TGTGCCAGCAGCCAAGAACTAGCGGGGGGGCCGACAGATACGCAGTATTTT. Translation gives CASSQELAGGPTDTQYF.

This chain connects TRBV14 to TRBJ1-3; D gene uncertain. The CDR3 consists of 15 residues. The germline CDR1 and CDR2 sequences are SGHDN and FVKESK. Trimming left V 1 base short and J 4 bases short, with 11 bases between. The CDR3 reads CASSQGHTPGNTIYF. DNA of the CDR3: TGTGCCAGCAGCCAAGGACATACGCCCGGAAACACCATATATTTT.